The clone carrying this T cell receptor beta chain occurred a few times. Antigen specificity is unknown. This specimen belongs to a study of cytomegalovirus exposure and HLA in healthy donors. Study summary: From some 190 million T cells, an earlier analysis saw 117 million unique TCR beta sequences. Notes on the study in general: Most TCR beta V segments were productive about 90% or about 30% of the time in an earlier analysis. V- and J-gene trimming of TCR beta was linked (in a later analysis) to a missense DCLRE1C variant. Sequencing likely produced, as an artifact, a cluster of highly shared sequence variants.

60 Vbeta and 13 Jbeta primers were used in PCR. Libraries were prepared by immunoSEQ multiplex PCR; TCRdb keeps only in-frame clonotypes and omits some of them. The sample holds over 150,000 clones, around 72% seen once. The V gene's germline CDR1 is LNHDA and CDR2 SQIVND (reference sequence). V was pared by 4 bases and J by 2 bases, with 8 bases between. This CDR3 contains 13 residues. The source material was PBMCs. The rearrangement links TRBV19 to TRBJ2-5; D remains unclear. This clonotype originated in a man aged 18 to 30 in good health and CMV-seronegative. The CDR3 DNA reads TGTGCCAGTAGTAGAGACCTACAAGAGACCCAGTACTTC. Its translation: CASSRDLQETQYF.